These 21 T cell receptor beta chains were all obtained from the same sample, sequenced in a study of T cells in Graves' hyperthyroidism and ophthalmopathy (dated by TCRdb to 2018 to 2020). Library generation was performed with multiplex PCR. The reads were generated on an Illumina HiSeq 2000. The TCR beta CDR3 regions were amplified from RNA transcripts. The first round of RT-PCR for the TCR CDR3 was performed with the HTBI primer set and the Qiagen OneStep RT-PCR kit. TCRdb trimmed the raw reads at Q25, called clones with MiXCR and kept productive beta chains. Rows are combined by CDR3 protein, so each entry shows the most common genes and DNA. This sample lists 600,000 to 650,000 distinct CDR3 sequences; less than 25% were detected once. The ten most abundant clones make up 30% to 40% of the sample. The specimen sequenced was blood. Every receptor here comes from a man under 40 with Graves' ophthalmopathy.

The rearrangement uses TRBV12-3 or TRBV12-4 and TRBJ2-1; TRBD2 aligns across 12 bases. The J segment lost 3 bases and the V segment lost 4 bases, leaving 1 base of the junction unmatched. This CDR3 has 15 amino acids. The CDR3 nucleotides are TGTGCCAGCAGTTGGACTAGCGGGGACTACAATGAGCAGTTCTTC. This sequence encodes CASSWTSGDYNEQFF.

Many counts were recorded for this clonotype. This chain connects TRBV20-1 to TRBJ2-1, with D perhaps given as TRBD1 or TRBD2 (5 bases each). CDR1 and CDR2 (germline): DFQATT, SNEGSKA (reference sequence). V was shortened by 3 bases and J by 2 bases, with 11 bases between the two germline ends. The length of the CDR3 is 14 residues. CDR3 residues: CSASYGATYNEQFF. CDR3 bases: TGCAGTGCTAGTTACGGGGCGACCTACAATGAGCAGTTCTTC.

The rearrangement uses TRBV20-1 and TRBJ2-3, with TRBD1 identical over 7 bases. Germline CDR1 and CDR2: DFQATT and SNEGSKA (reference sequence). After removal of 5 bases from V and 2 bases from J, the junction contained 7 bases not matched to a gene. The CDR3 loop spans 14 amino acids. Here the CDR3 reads CSARGQANTDTQYF. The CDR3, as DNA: TGCAGTGCTCGAGGACAGGCAAACACAGATACGCAGTATTTT.

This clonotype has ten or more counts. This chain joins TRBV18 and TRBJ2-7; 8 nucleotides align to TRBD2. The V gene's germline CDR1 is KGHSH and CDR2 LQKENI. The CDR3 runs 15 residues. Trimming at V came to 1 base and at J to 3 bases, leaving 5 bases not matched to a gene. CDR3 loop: CASSPRVAGNYEQYF. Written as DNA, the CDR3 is TGTGCCAGCTCACCACGGGTAGCGGGGAACTACGAGCAGTACTTC.

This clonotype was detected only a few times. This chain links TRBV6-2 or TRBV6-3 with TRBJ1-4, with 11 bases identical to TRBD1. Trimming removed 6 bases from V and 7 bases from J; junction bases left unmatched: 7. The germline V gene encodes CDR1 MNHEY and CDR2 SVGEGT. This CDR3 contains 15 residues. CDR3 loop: CASRPWTGGIEKLFF. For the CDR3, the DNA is TGTGCCAGCAGACCTTGGACAGGGGGCATTGAAAAACTGTTTTTT.

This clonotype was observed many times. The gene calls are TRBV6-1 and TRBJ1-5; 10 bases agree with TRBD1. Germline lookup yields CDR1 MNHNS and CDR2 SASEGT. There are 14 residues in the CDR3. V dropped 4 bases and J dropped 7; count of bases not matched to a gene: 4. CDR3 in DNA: TGTGCCAGCAGTGGACAGGGGGCATGGCAGCCCCAGCATTTT. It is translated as CASSGQGAWQPQHF.

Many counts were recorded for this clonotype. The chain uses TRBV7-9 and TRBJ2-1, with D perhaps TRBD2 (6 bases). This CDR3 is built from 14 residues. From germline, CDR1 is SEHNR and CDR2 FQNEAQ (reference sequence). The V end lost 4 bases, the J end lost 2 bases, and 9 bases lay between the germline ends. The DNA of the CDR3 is TGTGCCAGCAGCTCGGGAGTTACCTACAATGAGCAGTTCTTC. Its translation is CASSSGVTYNEQFF.

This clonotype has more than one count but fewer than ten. CDR3 residues: CASSPRDENIQYF. CDR3 in DNA: TGTGCCAGCAGCCCCAGAGACGAAAACATTCAGTACTTC. The chain carries TRBV7-9 and TRBJ2-4; D remains unclear. The CDR3 runs 13 residues. The ends were cut back, 5 bases at V and 5 bases at J, with 10 bases in the middle. In germline, CDR1 is SEHNR, CDR2 FQNEAQ (reference sequence).

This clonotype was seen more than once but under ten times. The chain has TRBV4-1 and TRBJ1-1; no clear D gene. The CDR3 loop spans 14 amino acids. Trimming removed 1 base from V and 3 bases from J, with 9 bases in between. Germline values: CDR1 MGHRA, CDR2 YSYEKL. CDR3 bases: TGCGCCAGCAGCCAAGGGCCGCGGGACACTGAAGCTTTCTTT. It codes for CASSQGPRDTEAFF.

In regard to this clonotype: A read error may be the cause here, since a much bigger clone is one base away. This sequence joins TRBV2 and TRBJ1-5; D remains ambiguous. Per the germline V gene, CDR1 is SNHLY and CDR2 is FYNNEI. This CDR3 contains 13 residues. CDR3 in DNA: TGTGCCGGCAGTGGAATCCTGGGACAGCCCCAGCATTTT. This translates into CAGSGILGQPQHF.

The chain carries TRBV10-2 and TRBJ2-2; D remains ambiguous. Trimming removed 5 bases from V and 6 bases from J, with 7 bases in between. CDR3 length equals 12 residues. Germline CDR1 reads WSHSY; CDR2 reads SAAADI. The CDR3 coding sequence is TGCGCCAGCAGTCGGGCATCCGGGGAGCTGTTTTTT. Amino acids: CASSRASGELFF.

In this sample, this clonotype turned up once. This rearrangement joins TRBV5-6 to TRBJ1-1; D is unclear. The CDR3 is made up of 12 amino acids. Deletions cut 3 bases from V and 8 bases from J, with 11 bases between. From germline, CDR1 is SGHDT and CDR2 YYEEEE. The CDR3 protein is CASSWRAGEAFF. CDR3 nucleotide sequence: TGTGCCAGCAGCTGGCGGGCGGGAGAAGCTTTCTTT.

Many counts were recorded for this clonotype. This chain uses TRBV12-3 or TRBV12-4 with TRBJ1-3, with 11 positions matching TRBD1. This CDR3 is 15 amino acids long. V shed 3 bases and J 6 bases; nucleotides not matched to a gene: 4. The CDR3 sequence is CASSFPGQGENTIYF. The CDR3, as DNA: TGTGCCAGCAGTTTCCCGGGACAGGGGGAAAACACCATATATTTT.

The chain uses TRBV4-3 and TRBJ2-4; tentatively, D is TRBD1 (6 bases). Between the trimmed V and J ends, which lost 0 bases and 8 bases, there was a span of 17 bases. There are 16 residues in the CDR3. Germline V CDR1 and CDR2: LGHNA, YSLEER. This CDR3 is CASSQDSIGGGDIQYF. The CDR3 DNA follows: TGCGCCAGCAGCCAAGACTCGATAGGGGGTGGGGACATTCAGTACTTC.

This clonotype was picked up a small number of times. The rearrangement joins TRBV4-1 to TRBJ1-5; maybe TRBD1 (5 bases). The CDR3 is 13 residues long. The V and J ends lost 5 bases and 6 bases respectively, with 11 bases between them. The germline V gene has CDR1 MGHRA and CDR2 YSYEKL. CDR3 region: CASSARGGQPQHF. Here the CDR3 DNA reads TGCGCCAGCAGCGCTCGCGGGGGTCAGCCCCAGCATTTT.

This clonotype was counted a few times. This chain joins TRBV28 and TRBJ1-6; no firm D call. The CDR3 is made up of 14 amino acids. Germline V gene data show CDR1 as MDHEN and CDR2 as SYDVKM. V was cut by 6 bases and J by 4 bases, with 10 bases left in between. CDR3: CASRSTEYNSPLHF. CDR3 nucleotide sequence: TGTGCCAGCAGATCCACAGAGTATAATTCACCCCTCCACTTT.

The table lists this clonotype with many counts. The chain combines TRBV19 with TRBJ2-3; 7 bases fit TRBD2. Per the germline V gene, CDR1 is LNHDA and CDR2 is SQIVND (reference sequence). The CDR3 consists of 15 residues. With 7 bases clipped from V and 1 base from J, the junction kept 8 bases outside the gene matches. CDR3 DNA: TGTGCCAGTAAATCGAGCGGGATCGGCACAGATACGCAGTATTTT. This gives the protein CASKSSGIGTDTQYF.

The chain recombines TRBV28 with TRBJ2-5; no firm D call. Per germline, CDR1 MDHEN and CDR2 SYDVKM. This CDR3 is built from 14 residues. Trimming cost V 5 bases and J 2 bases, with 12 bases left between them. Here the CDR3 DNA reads TGTGCCAGCAGTCCCGAGGTAGGGCAAGAGACCCAGTACTTC. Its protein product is CASSPEVGQETQYF. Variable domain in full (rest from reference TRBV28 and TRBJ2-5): DVKVTQSSRYLVKRTGEKVFLECVQDMDHENMFWYRQDPGLGLRLIYFSYDVKMKEKGDIPEGYSVSREKKERFSLILESASTNQTSMYLCASSPEVGQETQYFGPGTRLLVL.

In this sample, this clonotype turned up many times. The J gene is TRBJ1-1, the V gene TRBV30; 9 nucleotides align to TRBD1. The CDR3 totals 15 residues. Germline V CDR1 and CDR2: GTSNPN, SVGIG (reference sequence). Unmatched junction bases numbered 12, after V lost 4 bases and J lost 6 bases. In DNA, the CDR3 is TGTGCCTGGATCTCGACAGGGGGGATTTCCGCTGAAGCTTTCTTT. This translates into CAWISTGGISAEAFF.

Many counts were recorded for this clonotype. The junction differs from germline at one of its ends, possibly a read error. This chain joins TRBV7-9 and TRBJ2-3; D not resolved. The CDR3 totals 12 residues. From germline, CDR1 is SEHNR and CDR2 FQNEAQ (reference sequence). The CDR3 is CASSLVEDTQYF. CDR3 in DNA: TGCGCCAGCAGCTTGGTCGAAGATACGCAGTATTTT.

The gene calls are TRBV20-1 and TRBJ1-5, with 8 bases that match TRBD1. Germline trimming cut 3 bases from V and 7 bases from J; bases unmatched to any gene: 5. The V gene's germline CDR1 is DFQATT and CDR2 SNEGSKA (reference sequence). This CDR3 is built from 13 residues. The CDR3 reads CSARETGDQPQHF. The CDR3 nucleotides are TGCAGTGCTAGGGAGACAGGGGACCAGCCCCAGCATTTT.